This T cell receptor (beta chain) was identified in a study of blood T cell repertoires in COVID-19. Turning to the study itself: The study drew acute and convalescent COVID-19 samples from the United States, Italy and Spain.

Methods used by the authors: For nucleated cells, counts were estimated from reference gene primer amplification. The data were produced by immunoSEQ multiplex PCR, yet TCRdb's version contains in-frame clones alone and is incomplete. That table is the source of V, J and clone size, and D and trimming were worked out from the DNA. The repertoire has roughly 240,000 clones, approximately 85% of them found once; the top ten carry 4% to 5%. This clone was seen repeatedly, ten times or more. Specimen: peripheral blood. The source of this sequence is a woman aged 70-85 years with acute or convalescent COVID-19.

Here the CDR3 reads CASSLEGHGGIETQYF. The DNA for the CDR3 is TGTGCCAGCAGCCTCGAGGGGCATGGGGGGATAGAGACCCAGTACTTC. The rearrangement uses TRBV13 and TRBJ2-5; D perhaps matches TRBD2 (6 bases). The CDR3 runs to 16 residues. From germline, CDR1 is PRHDT and CDR2 FYEKMQ (reference sequence). Deletions cut 5 bases from V and 4 bases from J, with 20 bases between.